This TCR beta chain stems from a study of shared clonotypes between healthy human individuals. Study results and caveats: The small donor group covered limited genetic and exposure diversity.

Assay: immunoSEQ multiplex PCR; the TCRdb copy retains only in-frame clones and omits some. Among fewer than 1.6 million clones listed, roughly 98.5% were seen once. The CDR3 contains 16 residues. CDR1 and CDR2 (germline): KGHSH, LQKENI. V was cut by 1 base and J by 0 bases, with 10 bases left in between. Worth noting for this clone: The target antigen is unknown.

The rearrangement uses TRBV18 and TRBJ1-5; unclear D gene. The origin of this receptor is a man aged 30-40 years in good health. Specimen: naive CD4+ T cells sorted from blood. Subset given: CD45RA+ positively selected. The CDR3 bases are TGTGCCAGCTCACCACTGGCAGGTGATAGCAATCAGCCCCAGCATTTT. Translated: CASSPLAGDSNQPQHF.